This is a list of T cell receptor beta chains from one sample in a study of CD8 T cells in Susac syndrome. TCRdb recomputed calls from the immunoSEQ multiplex PCR reads with MiXCR, one row per CDR3 protein. The sample consists of about 100,000 distinct CDR3 sequences, approximately 92% of them appearing once. Sequencing was done on a sample of CD8+ T cells from PBMCs. The receptors were gathered from a human donor in good health. The CDR3 runs from the conserved cysteine through the conserved F or W. The order of the fields is clone size, CDR3 length, D gene, J gene, V gene, CDR3 protein, CDR3 DNA. The D gene is left open where the match is weak. A clone size is listed for some rows: how often the clone was seen (once, few, many), or a class if it is expanded.

abundance: NA
len: 15
d_gene: NA
j_gene: TRBJ2-5
v_gene: TRBV9
CDR3aa: CASSLDGGTQETQYF
CDR3nt: TGTGCCAGCAGCCTAGATGGGGGGACCCAAGAGACCCAGTACTTC

abundance: NA
len: 12
d_gene: NA
j_gene: TRBJ2-2
v_gene: TRBV5-6
CDR3aa: CASSLGGGELFF
CDR3nt: TGTGCCAGCAGCTTGGGTGGAGGGGAGCTGTTTTTT

abundance: few
len: 14
d_gene: NA
j_gene: TRBJ2-7
v_gene: TRBV7-9
CDR3aa: CASSSGTGGNEQYF
CDR3nt: TGTGCCAGCAGCTCCGGGACGGGGGGCAACGAGCAGTACTTC

abundance: NA
len: 15
d_gene: NA
j_gene: TRBJ1-2
v_gene: TRBV12-3/TRBV12-4
CDR3aa: CASRVRGDSYYGYTF
CDR3nt: TGTGCCAGCAGAGTACGGGGCGACAGCTACTATGGCTACACCTTC

abundance: NA
len: 16
d_gene: NA
j_gene: TRBJ2-1
v_gene: TRBV7-7
CDR3aa: CASSLGGTSSHNEQFF
CDR3nt: TGTGCCAGCAGCTTAGGCGGCACGTCGTCCCACAATGAGCAGTTCTTC

abundance: NA
len: 14
d_gene: NA
j_gene: TRBJ2-5
v_gene: TRBV5-1
CDR3aa: CASSLMGQQETQYF
CDR3nt: TGCGCCAGCAGCTTGATGGGCCAGCAAGAGACCCAGTACTTC

abundance: NA
len: 15
d_gene: NA
j_gene: TRBJ1-1
v_gene: TRBV15
CDR3aa: CATSRDGGPDTEAFF
CDR3nt: TGTGCCACCAGCAGAGACGGGGGCCCGGACACTGAAGCTTTCTTT

abundance: NA
len: 16
d_gene: NA
j_gene: TRBJ1-2
v_gene: TRBV9
CDR3aa: CASSVFSGEDNYGYTF
CDR3nt: TGTGCCAGCAGCGTCTTCTCAGGGGAGGACAACTATGGCTACACCTTC

abundance: NA
len: 14
d_gene: NA
j_gene: TRBJ1-2
v_gene: TRBV19
CDR3aa: CASSIGPGAYGYTF
CDR3nt: TGTGCCAGTAGTATAGGTCCGGGGGCCTATGGCTACACCTTC

abundance: NA
len: 16
d_gene: TRBD2
j_gene: TRBJ2-1
v_gene: TRBV2
CDR3aa: CASSVASGRSYNEQFF
CDR3nt: TGTGCCAGCAGTGTGGCTAGCGGCCGCTCCTACAATGAGCAGTTCTTC

abundance: NA
len: 16
d_gene: TRBD1
j_gene: TRBJ1-1
v_gene: TRBV6-1
CDR3aa: CASSPSTGEVNTEAFF
CDR3nt: TGTGCCAGCAGTCCCTCAACAGGGGAGGTGAACACTGAAGCTTTCTTT

abundance: NA
len: 18
d_gene: NA
j_gene: TRBJ2-7
v_gene: TRBV3-1
CDR3aa: CASSQDVAYAQAPYEQYF
CDR3nt: TGTGCCAGCAGCCAAGATGTAGCCTATGCACAGGCCCCCTACGAGCAGTACTTC

abundance: NA
len: 14
d_gene: TRBD1
j_gene: TRBJ2-7
v_gene: TRBV23-1
CDR3aa: CASSHSGTGYEQYF
CDR3nt: TGCGCCAGCAGTCATTCCGGGACAGGCTACGAGCAGTACTTC

abundance: once
len: 12
d_gene: NA
j_gene: TRBJ2-7
v_gene: TRBV2
CDR3aa: CASLYGGAIFNF
CDR3nt: TGTGCCAGCCTCTATGGGGGGGCCATTTTTAACTTC

abundance: NA
len: 13
d_gene: NA
j_gene: TRBJ1-2
v_gene: TRBV12-3/TRBV12-4
CDR3aa: CASSLGENYGYTF
CDR3nt: TGTGCCAGCAGTTTAGGGGAAAACTATGGCTACACCTTC

abundance: NA
len: 16
d_gene: NA
j_gene: TRBJ1-5
v_gene: TRBV20-1
CDR3aa: CSASNPGLSSNQPQHF
CDR3nt: TGCAGTGCTAGTAACCCCGGGCTCTCGAGCAATCAGCCCCAGCATTTT

abundance: once
len: 17
d_gene: NA
j_gene: TRBJ1-4
v_gene: TRBV5-1
CDR3aa: CASSLALSGSTNEKLFF
CDR3nt: TGCGCCAGCAGCTTGGCACTCAGTGGTTCAACTAATGAAAAACTGTTTTTT

abundance: NA
len: 12
d_gene: NA
j_gene: TRBJ2-7
v_gene: TRBV20-1
CDR3aa: CSAKPGDYEQYF
CDR3nt: TGCAGTGCTAAGCCAGGGGATTACGAGCAGTACTTC

abundance: NA
len: 13
d_gene: TRBD1
j_gene: TRBJ1-2
v_gene: TRBV12-3/TRBV12-4
CDR3aa: CASSLTGLDGYTF
CDR3nt: TGTGCCAGCAGTCTGACAGGGTTGGACGGCTACACCTTC

abundance: NA
len: 15
d_gene: NA
j_gene: TRBJ1-2
v_gene: TRBV7-6
CDR3aa: CASSLADSPHYGYTF
CDR3nt: TGTGCCAGCAGCTTAGCGGACAGCCCGCACTATGGCTACACCTTC

abundance: NA
len: 15
d_gene: NA
j_gene: TRBJ2-6
v_gene: TRBV2
CDR3aa: CASISTGPGANVLTF
CDR3nt: TGTGCCAGCATATCAACAGGGCCTGGGGCCAACGTCCTGACTTTC

abundance: NA
len: 13
d_gene: NA
j_gene: TRBJ2-7
v_gene: TRBV20-1
CDR3aa: CSASGATPYEQYF
CDR3nt: TGCAGTGCTAGCGGGGCGACCCCCTACGAGCAGTACTTC

abundance: NA
len: 13
d_gene: NA
j_gene: TRBJ1-2
v_gene: TRBV2
CDR3aa: CATPVQGRTGYTF
CDR3nt: TGTGCCACCCCCGTACAGGGTAGAACTGGCTACACCTTC

abundance: NA
len: 13
d_gene: NA
j_gene: TRBJ2-7
v_gene: TRBV7-3
CDR3aa: CASSLGQWDEQYF
CDR3nt: TGTGCCAGCAGCTTAGGACAGTGGGACGAGCAGTACTTC

abundance: NA
len: 15
d_gene: TRBD1
j_gene: TRBJ1-5
v_gene: TRBV9
CDR3aa: CASSPQGVFNQPQHF
CDR3nt: TGTGCCAGCAGCCCGCAGGGGGTTTTTAATCAGCCCCAGCATTTT

abundance: NA
len: 14
d_gene: TRBD1
j_gene: TRBJ2-7
v_gene: TRBV5-1
CDR3aa: CASRKGTGTYEQYF
CDR3nt: TGCGCCAGCAGAAAAGGGACAGGGACCTACGAGCAGTACTTC

abundance: NA
len: 16
d_gene: TRBD2
j_gene: TRBJ2-1
v_gene: TRBV29-1
CDR3aa: CSVEESSGGPYNEQFF
CDR3nt: TGCAGCGTTGAGGAATCGAGCGGGGGCCCCTACAATGAGCAGTTCTTC

abundance: NA
len: 13
d_gene: NA
j_gene: TRBJ2-7
v_gene: TRBV19
CDR3aa: CASSMGPTYEQYF
CDR3nt: TGTGCCAGTAGTATGGGGCCGACCTACGAGCAGTACTTC

abundance: NA
len: 13
d_gene: NA
j_gene: TRBJ1-6
v_gene: TRBV6-5
CDR3aa: CATTGWPGSPLHF
CDR3nt: TGTGCCACGACGGGGTGGCCGGGGTCACCCCTCCACTTT

abundance: NA
len: 13
d_gene: TRBD2
j_gene: TRBJ2-7
v_gene: TRBV29-1
CDR3aa: CSVERGEAYEQYF
CDR3nt: TGCAGCGTTGAGCGGGGGGAAGCCTACGAGCAGTACTTC

abundance: NA
len: 16
d_gene: NA
j_gene: TRBJ2-7
v_gene: TRBV15
CDR3aa: CATSRDGGEGAYEQYF
CDR3nt: TGTGCCACCAGCAGAGATGGGGGCGAAGGAGCCTACGAGCAGTACTTC

abundance: once
len: 15
d_gene: NA
j_gene: TRBJ2-2
v_gene: TRBV7-2
CDR3aa: CASSLVAEGAGELFF
CDR3nt: TGTGCCAGCAGCTTAGTGGCAGAGGGGGCCGGGGAGCTGTTTTTT

abundance: NA
len: 15
d_gene: TRBD2
j_gene: TRBJ2-3
v_gene: TRBV7-3
CDR3aa: CASTVGAGGPDTQYF
CDR3nt: TGTGCCAGCACCGTGGGTGCGGGGGGCCCAGATACGCAGTATTTT

abundance: NA
len: 12
d_gene: NA
j_gene: TRBJ2-3
v_gene: TRBV7-9
CDR3aa: CALGGLTDTQYF
CDR3nt: TGTGCCCTAGGTGGGTTGACAGATACGCAGTATTTT

abundance: NA
len: 12
d_gene: NA
j_gene: TRBJ2-1
v_gene: TRBV12-3/TRBV12-4
CDR3aa: CASSLSISEQFF
CDR3nt: TGTGCCAGCAGTTTATCCATAAGCGAGCAGTTCTTC

abundance: NA
len: 14
d_gene: NA
j_gene: TRBJ1-2
v_gene: TRBV19
CDR3aa: CASSLADSVYGYTF
CDR3nt: TGTGCCAGTAGTCTCGCCGACAGCGTCTATGGCTACACCTTC

abundance: once
len: 15
d_gene: NA
j_gene: TRBJ1-2
v_gene: TRBV30
CDR3aa: CAWSVLGVPNIGYTF
CDR3nt: TGTGCCTGGAGTGTACTAGGAGTTCCTAATATTGGCTACACCTTC

abundance: NA
len: 15
d_gene: TRBD1
j_gene: TRBJ2-7
v_gene: TRBV2
CDR3aa: CASSDLQGTLGEQYF
CDR3nt: TGTGCCAGCAGTGACTTACAGGGGACCTTAGGGGAGCAGTACTTC

abundance: NA
len: 15
d_gene: TRBD1
j_gene: TRBJ1-2
v_gene: TRBV15
CDR3aa: CATSTGQGSNYGYTF
CDR3nt: TGTGCCACCAGCACCGGACAGGGGAGTAACTATGGCTACACCTTC

abundance: NA
len: 14
d_gene: NA
j_gene: TRBJ1-2
v_gene: TRBV6-1
CDR3aa: CASSGITGRDGYTF
CDR3nt: TGTGCCAGCAGTGGGATAACAGGGCGGGATGGCTACACCTTC

abundance: NA
len: 17
d_gene: TRBD2
j_gene: TRBJ2-3
v_gene: TRBV12-3/TRBV12-4
CDR3aa: CASSLVLAELITDTQYF
CDR3nt: TGTGCCAGCAGTTTGGTCCTAGCGGAGCTTATAACAGATACGCAGTATTTT

abundance: NA
len: 13
d_gene: NA
j_gene: TRBJ2-6
v_gene: TRBV12-3/TRBV12-4
CDR3aa: CASKGAGANVLTF
CDR3nt: TGTGCCAGCAAGGGGGCTGGGGCCAACGTCCTGACTTTC

abundance: NA
len: 14
d_gene: NA
j_gene: TRBJ2-3
v_gene: TRBV29-1
CDR3aa: CSVEDDSNTDTQYF
CDR3nt: TGCAGCGTTGAAGATGATTCCAACACAGATACGCAGTATTTT

abundance: NA
len: 15
d_gene: NA
j_gene: TRBJ2-1
v_gene: TRBV9
CDR3aa: CASSPRRGDGNEQFF
CDR3nt: TGTGCCAGCAGCCCTCGAAGAGGGGATGGGAATGAGCAGTTCTTC

abundance: NA
len: 14
d_gene: NA
j_gene: TRBJ2-7
v_gene: TRBV12-5
CDR3aa: CASGLEDTSYEQYF
CDR3nt: TGTGCTAGTGGTTTGGAGGACACCTCCTACGAGCAGTACTTC

abundance: NA
len: 15
d_gene: NA
j_gene: TRBJ2-1
v_gene: TRBV6-5
CDR3aa: CASSAGLPSYNEQFF
CDR3nt: TGTGCCAGCAGCGCGGGACTTCCCTCCTACAATGAGCAGTTCTTC

abundance: NA
len: 19
d_gene: TRBD1
j_gene: TRBJ2-1
v_gene: TRBV7-8
CDR3aa: CASSDPGQGIPSTYNEQFF
CDR3nt: TGTGCCAGCAGCGATCCGGGACAGGGGATCCCCTCCACCTACAATGAGCAGTTCTTC

abundance: NA
len: 16
d_gene: NA
j_gene: TRBJ2-7
v_gene: TRBV6-5
CDR3aa: CASSPSGGRPINWQYF
CDR3nt: TGTGCCAGCAGTCCCTCGGGGGGCCGCCCTATTAACTGGCAGTACTTC

abundance: few
len: 12
d_gene: NA
j_gene: TRBJ2-5
v_gene: TRBV25-1
CDR3aa: CASSVEGETQYF
CDR3nt: TGTGCCAGCAGTGTGGAGGGAGAGACCCAGTACTTC

abundance: once
len: 17
d_gene: TRBD2
j_gene: TRBJ2-3
v_gene: TRBV11-2
CDR3aa: CASSLEGGTTWPDTQYF
CDR3nt: TGTGCCAGCAGCTTAGAGGGGGGGACTACTTGGCCAGATACGCAGTATTTT